The clone carrying this TCR beta chain occurred a few times. Its target is not known. This entry belongs to a study of vaccination and CD4 T cells after COVID-19. The CDR3 spans 15 residues. Trimming left V 4 bases short and J 0 bases short, with 13 bases between. The germline V gene has CDR1 DFQATT and CDR2 SNEGSKA (reference sequence). The Oncomine TCR Beta short-read assay generated sequence data from the DNA of cultured CD4+ T cells. Via MiXCR, TCRdb re-called the PCR reads, giving one row per CDR3 protein. The table records under 20,000 distinct CDR3 sequences, about 51% of them present only once. Time point denoted: late sampling 161 to 241 days after vaccination in a few convalescent patients. The sample's treatment: approximately 10-day PBMC culture with coronavirus spike peptide pools or control peptides (ViraFEST assay). ViraFEST expanded antigen-specific T cells with peptide pools, then sequenced TCRs.

The receptor's source is a human donor who had recovered from COVID-19. This sequence joins TRBV20-1 and TRBJ1-5, with D perhaps matching TRBD1 (6 bases). The sequencing here drew on CD4+ T cells from blood, cultured in vitro, taken about 7 months after SARS-CoV-2 vaccination. CDR3 DNA: TGCAGTGCTAACATACAGGGAAATAGCAATCAGCCCCAGCATTTT. It codes for CSANIQGNSNQPQHF.